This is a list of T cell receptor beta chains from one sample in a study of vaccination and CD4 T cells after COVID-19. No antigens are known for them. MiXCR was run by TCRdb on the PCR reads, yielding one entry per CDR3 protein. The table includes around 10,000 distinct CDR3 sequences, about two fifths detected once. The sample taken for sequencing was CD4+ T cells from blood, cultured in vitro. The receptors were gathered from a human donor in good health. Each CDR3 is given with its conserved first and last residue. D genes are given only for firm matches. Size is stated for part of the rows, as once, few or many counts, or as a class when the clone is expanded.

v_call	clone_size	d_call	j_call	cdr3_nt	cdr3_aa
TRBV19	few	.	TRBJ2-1	TGTGCCAGTAGTATGAGGGCAGGGAGCGACAATGAGCAGTTCTTC	CASSMRAGSDNEQFF
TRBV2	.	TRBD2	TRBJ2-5	TGTGCCAGCTGGCTAGCGGCACGGGAGACCCAGTACTTC	CASWLAARETQYF
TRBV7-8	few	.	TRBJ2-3	TGTGCCAGCAGCTTAGCCCCCCTGAGAGTTAGCACAGATACGCAGTATTTT	CASSLAPLRVSTDTQYF
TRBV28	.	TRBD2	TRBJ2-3	TGTGCCAGCAGTTTAAACCTAGCGGGAGGGCCAGATACGCAGTATTTT	CASSLNLAGGPDTQYF
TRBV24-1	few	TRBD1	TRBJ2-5	TGTGCCACCAGTGATCCCAGGGGGCCTCAAGAGACCCAGTACTTC	CATSDPRGPQETQYF
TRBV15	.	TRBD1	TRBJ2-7	TGTGCCACCAGCAGGGGGGACAGGGGTGAGCAGTACTTC	CATSRGDRGEQYF
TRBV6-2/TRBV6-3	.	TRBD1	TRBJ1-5	TGTGCCAGCAGTCAAACATGGGACAGGGCTTATAGCAATCAGCCCCAGCATTTT	CASSQTWDRAYSNQPQHF
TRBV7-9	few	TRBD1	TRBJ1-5	TGTGCCAGCAGTCAGGACAGGGGCCCCTTCTCTAGCAATCAGCCCCAGCATTTT	CASSQDRGPFSSNQPQHF
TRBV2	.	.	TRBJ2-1	TGTGCCAGCGGGGAGGGGGGAGTTGGTTACAATGAGCAGTTCTTC	CASGEGGVGYNEQFF
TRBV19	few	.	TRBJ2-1	TGTGCCAGTAGTTTGGGCGGGCCCGCGGCGCAGTTCTTC	CASSLGGPAAQFF
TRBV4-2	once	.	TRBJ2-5	TGTGCCAGCAGCCAAGGTCCGAGGGAGACCCAGTACTTC	CASSQGPRETQYF
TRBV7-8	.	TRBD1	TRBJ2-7	TGTGCCAGCAGCCCCACCGGAGGACAGGGTTACGAGCAGTACTTC	CASSPTGGQGYEQYF
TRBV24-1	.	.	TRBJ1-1	TGTGCCACCAGTGACTCCGGGGGAAGCACTGAAGCTTTCTTT	CATSDSGGSTEAFF
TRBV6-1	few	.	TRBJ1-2	TGTGCCAGCAGTGACCCGGGGGGACGGAACTATGGCTACACCTTC	CASSDPGGRNYGYTF
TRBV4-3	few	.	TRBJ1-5	TGCGCCAGCAGCCCGAATGTCAATCAGCCCCAGCATTTT	CASSPNVNQPQHF
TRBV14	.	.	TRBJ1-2	TGTGCCAGCAGCCAAGACGTTTGGCCAGGGCACGGCTACACCTTC	CASSQDVWPGHGYTF
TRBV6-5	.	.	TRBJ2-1	TGTGCCAGCAGTTACTCATTGGATGAGCAGTTCTTC	CASSYSLDEQFF
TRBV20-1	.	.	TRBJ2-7	TGCAGCGCTAGAGGTCTAGCGAGGGACTACGAGCAGTACTTC	CSARGLARDYEQYF
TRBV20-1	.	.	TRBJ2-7	TGCAGTGCTAGAGATAAGGCTACAACACCCTACGAGCAGTACTTC	CSARDKATTPYEQYF
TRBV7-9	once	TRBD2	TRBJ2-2	TGTGCCAGCAGTTACGTAGCGGGAGAGACCGGGGAGCTGTTTTTT	CASSYVAGETGELFF
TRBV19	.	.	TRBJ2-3	TGTGCCAGTAAGGGTCTCGGCGCCCCGGGGGTGGGAGATACGCAGTATTTT	CASKGLGAPGVGDTQYF
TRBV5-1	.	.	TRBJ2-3	TGCGCCAGCAGCTCCCCGGACCTGAGCACAGATACGCAGTATTTT	CASSSPDLSTDTQYF
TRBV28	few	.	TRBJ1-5	TGTGCCAGCAGTCTCCGGCAGGCGGGTCAGCCCCAGCATTTT	CASSLRQAGQPQHF
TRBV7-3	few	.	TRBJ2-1	TGTGCCAGCAGCTCCCCTCGGGACTTCAATGAGCAGTTCTTC	CASSSPRDFNEQFF
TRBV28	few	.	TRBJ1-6	TGTGCCAGCAGTTTACTCAGGATCCCACCCCTCCACTTT	CASSLLRIPPLHF
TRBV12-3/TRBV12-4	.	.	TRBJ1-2	TGTGCCAGCAGCCGAGAGAAGGGCCTTAACTATGGCTACACCTTC	CASSREKGLNYGYTF
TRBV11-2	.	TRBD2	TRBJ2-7	TGTGCCAGCAGCTTTCCCGGGACTAGCGTATACGAGCAGTACTTC	CASSFPGTSVYEQYF
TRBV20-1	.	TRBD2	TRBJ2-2	TGCAGTGCTAGAGATCGGCGGGAGGGGGGCACCGGGGAGCTGTTTTTT	CSARDRREGGTGELFF
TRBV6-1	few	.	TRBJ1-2	TGTGCCAGCAGCCGACAAGGAAGGGGTACGGACTATGGCTACACCTTC	CASSRQGRGTDYGYTF
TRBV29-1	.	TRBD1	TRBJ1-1	TGCAGCGCACACAGGGGGTGGGGCACTGAAGCTTTCTTT	CSAHRGWGTEAFF
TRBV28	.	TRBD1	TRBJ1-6	TGTGCCAGCAGACAACCCGGACAGGGAAGTATGTCACCCCTCCACTTT	CASRQPGQGSMSPLHF
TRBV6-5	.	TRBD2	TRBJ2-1	TGTGCCAGCAGTTACTCGCCCAGCGGGAGACTTGAGCAGTTCTTC	CASSYSPSGRLEQFF
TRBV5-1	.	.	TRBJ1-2	TGCGCCAGCAGCCGCGGGGAGGGGATAGGCTACACCTTC	CASSRGEGIGYTF
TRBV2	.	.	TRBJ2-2	TGTGCCACCTCGTACACTTCCACCGGGGAGCTGTTTTTT	CATSYTSTGELFF
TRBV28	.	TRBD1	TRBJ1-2	TGTGCCAGCAGAAAACAGGGGAGAAACTATGGCTACACCTTC	CASRKQGRNYGYTF
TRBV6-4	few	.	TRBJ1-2	TGTGCCAGCAGTGACTCGGACCACTATGGCTACACCTTC	CASSDSDHYGYTF
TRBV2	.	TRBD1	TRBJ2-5	TGTGCCAGCGGACGGACAGGCCTTTTGGAGACCCAGTACTTC	CASGRTGLLETQYF
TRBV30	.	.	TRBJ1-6	TGTGCCTGGAGTGTAAATGAACAGGGACATTCACCCCTCCACTTT	CAWSVNEQGHSPLHF
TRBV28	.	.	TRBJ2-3	TGTGCCAGCAGCCCTTCGGACACACCCGGTGCAGATACGCAGTATTTT	CASSPSDTPGADTQYF
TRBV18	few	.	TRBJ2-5	TGTGCCAGCTCACCGTCCAGTGGGGAGACCCAGTACTTC	CASSPSSGETQYF
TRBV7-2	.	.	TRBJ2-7	TGTGCCAGCAGCTTGAGGGCAGGGAGCTCCTACGAGCAGTACTTC	CASSLRAGSSYEQYF
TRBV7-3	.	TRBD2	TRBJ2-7	TGTGCCAGCAGCTTAACGAGCGGGAGGGGTTACGAGCAGTACTTC	CASSLTSGRGYEQYF
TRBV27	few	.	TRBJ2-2	TGTGCCAGCAGTTTAGCGAACACCGGGGAGCTGTTTTTT	CASSLANTGELFF
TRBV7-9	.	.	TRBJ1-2	TGTGCCAGCAGCGACGGACAGTACTATGGCTACACCTTC	CASSDGQYYGYTF
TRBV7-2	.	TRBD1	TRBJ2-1	TGTGCCAGCAGCTTCTGGACAGGGGGCTACAATGAGCAGTTCTTC	CASSFWTGGYNEQFF
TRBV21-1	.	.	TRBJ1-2	TGTGCCAGCAGCAAATTGCCTGACAGGGGTTATAACTATGGCTACACCTTC	CASSKLPDRGYNYGYTF
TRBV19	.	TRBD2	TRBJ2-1	TGTGCCAGTAGTTGGCGGACTAGCGACGGGCAGTTCTTC	CASSWRTSDGQFF
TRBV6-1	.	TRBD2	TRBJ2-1	TGTGCCAGCAGTGAAGGTGCTAGCGGGAGATCGATCAATGAGCAGTTCTTC	CASSEGASGRSINEQFF
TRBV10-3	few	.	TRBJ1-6	TGTGCCATCAGCATAGACACCTGGGATTCACCCCTCCACTTT	CAISIDTWDSPLHF
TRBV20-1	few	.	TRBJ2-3	TGCAGTGTCCCCGGGGGCGCAGATACGCAGTATTTT	CSVPGGADTQYF
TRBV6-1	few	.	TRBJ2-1	TGTGCCAGCAGACCCGGGACATCCACTGAGCAGTTCTTC	CASRPGTSTEQFF
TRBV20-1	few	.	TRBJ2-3	TGCAGTGCTAGGTTGGGGACAAACACAGATACGCAGTATTTT	CSARLGTNTDTQYF